These 4 T cell receptor beta chains came from one sample sequenced in a study of blood T cells in healthy people across ages. A second PCR of roughly 7 to 11 cycles used a sample-barcoded 5' primer and a J-beta primer mix. One entry per CDR3 protein results from TCRdb running MiXCR on the 5' RACE reads. The table includes 590,000 or so distinct CDR3 sequences, less than 35% detected once. The source material was blood. Receptor source: a woman older than 75 in good health.

Details on this clonotype: This could be a read error, since a much larger clone is one nucleotide away. The chain combines TRBV7-9 with TRBJ2-3; no clear D gene. This CDR3 is built from 14 residues. CDR1 and CDR2 (germline): SEHNR, FQNEAQ (reference sequence). The V end lost 3 bases, the J end lost 5 bases, and 12 bases lay between the germline ends. The CDR3 sequence: CASSFRDLVDTQYF. CDR3 nucleotides: TGTGCCAGCAGCTTTCGCGACTTGGTAGATACGCAGTATTTT. Filled out from reference TRBV7-9 and TRBJ2-3, the complete variable domain reads DTGVSQNPRHKITKRGQNVTFRCDPISEHNRLYWYRQTLGQGPEFLTYFQNEAQLEKSRLLSDRFSAERPKGSFSTLEIQRTEQGDSAMYLCASSFRDLVDTQYFGPGTRLTVL.

This clonotype showed up many times. The V and J genes are TRBV12-3 or TRBV12-4 and TRBJ2-1, with 10 bases that match TRBD2. The length of the CDR3 is 15 residues. V was pared by 2 bases and J by 6 bases, with 4 bases of the junction left unmatched. The CDR3 DNA is TGTGCCAGCAGTTTACAAGCGGGGGGGACCAATGAGCAGTTCTTC. Amino acids: CASSLQAGGTNEQFF.

There are many counts of this clonotype. The V call is TRBV20-1, the J call TRBJ1-2; D not resolved. CDR3 length: 14 residues. The V gene lost 0 bases and the J gene lost 4 bases, with 12 bases spanning the gap. Germline V gene sequence: CDR1 DFQATT, CDR2 SNEGSKA (reference sequence). As DNA, the CDR3 is TGCAGTGCTAGAGATCCCGCCAGACTCTATGGCTACACCTTC. Translating it yields CSARDPARLYGYTF.

This clonotype was observed a few times. A much more abundant neighbour one base away suggests this may be a read error. The genes are TRBV29-1 and TRBJ2-1; the D is unclear. This CDR3 comprises 13 residues. CDR1 and CDR2 (germline): SQVTM, ANQGSEA. V was trimmed by 3 bases and J by 6 bases, leaving 12 bases between them. In DNA, the CDR3 is TGCAGCGTTGATAGGGCCTTTCGCAATGAGCAGTTCTTC. Amino acids: CSVDRAFRNEQFF.